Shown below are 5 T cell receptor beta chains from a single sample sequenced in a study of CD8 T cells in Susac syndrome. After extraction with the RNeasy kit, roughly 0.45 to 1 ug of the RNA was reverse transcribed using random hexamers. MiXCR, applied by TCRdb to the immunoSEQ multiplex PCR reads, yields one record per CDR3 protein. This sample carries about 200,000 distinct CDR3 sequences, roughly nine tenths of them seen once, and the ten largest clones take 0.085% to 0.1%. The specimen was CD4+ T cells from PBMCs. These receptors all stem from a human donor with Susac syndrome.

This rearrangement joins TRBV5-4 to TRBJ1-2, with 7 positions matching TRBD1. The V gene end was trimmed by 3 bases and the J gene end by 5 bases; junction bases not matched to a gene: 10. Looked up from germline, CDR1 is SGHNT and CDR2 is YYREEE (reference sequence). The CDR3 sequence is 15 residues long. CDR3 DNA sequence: TGTGCCAGCAGCTCCACGATCGACAGGGCTTATGGCTACACCTTC. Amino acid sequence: CASSSTIDRAYGYTF.

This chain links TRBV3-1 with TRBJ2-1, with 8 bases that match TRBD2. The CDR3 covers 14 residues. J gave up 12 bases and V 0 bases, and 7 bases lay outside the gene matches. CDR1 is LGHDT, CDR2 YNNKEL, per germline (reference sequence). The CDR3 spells CASSQDTSGGSQFF. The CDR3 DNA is TGTGCCAGCAGCCAAGACACTAGCGGAGGATCGCAGTTCTTC.

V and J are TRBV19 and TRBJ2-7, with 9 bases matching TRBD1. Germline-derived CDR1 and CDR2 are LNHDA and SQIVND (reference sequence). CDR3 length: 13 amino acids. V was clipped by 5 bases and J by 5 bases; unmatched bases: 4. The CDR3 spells CASSDTGGNEQYF. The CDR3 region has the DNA TGTGCCAGTAGTGATACAGGGGGCAACGAGCAGTACTTC.

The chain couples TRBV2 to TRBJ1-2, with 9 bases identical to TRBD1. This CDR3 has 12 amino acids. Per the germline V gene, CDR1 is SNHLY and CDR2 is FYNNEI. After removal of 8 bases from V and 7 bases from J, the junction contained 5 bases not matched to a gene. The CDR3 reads CASGTGGSGYTF. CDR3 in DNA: TGTGCCAGCGGTACAGGGGGCTCTGGCTACACCTTC.

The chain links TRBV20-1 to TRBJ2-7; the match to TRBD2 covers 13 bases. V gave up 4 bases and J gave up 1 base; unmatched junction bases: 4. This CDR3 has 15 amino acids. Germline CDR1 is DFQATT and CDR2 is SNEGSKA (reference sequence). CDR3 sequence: CSAITSGRGSYEQYF. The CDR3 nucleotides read TGCAGTGCTATAACTAGCGGGAGGGGATCCTACGAGCAGTACTTC.